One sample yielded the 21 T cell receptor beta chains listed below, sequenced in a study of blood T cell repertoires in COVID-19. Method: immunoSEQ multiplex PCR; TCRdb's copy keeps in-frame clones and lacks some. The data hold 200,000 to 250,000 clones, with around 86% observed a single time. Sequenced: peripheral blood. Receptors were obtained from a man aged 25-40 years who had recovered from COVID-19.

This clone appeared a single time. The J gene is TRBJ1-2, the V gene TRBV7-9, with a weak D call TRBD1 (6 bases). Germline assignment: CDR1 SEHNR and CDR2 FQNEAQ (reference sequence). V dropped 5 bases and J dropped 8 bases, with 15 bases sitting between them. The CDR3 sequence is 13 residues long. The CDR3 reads CASSLPTGRGYTF. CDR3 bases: TGTGCCAGCAGCCTACCAACAGGGAGAGGCTACACCTTC.

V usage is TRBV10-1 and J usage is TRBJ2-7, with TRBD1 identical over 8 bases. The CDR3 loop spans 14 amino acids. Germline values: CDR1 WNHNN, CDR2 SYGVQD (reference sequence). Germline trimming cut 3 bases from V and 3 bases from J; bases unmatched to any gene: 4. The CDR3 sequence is CASSEGTGDYEQYF. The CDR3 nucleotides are TGCGCCAGCAGTGAAGGGACAGGTGACTACGAGCAGTACTTC.

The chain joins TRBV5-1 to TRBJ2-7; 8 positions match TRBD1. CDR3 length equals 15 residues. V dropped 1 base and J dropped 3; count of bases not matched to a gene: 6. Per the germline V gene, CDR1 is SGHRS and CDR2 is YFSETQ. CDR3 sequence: CASSLTGTGHYEQYF. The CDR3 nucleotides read TGCGCCAGCAGCTTGACCGGGACAGGACACTACGAGCAGTACTTC.

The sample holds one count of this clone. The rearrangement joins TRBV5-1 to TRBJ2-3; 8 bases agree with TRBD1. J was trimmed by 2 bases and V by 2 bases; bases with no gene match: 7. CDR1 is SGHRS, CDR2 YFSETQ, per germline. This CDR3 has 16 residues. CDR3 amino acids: CASSFVTGGSTDTQYF. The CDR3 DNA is TGCGCCAGCAGCTTTGTTACAGGGGGGTCCACAGATACGCAGTATTTT.

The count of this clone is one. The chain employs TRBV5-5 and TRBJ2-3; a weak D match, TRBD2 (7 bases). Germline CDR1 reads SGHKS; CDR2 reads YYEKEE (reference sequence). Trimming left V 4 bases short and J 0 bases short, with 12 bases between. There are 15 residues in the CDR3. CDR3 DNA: TGTGCCAGCAGCCTCTGGGGGGGCAGCACAGATACGCAGTATTTT. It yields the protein CASSLWGGSTDTQYF.

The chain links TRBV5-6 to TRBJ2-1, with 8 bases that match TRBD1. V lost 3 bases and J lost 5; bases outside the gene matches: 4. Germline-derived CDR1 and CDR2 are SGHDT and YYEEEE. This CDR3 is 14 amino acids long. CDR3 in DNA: TGTGCCAGCAGCTATTGGACAGGGCACAATGAGCAGTTCTTC. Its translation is CASSYWTGHNEQFF.

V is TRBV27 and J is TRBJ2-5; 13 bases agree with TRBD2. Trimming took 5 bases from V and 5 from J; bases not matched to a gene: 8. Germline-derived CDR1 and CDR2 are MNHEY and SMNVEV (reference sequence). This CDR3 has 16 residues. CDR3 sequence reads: CASSRALAGGPETQYF. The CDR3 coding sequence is TGTGCCAGCAGTCGAGCACTAGCGGGGGGGCCGGAGACCCAGTACTTC.

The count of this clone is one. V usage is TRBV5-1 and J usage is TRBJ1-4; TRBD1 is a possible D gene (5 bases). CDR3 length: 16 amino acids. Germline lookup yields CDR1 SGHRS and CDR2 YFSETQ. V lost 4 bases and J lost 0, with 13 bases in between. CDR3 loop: CASSHPGGATNEKLFF. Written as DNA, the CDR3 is TGCGCCAGCAGCCACCCCGGAGGGGCAACTAATGAAAAACTGTTTTTT.

The CDR3 is CASSLVASGMDTQYF. In DNA form, the CDR3 reads TGCGCCAGCAGCTTGGTGGCTAGCGGAATGGATACGCAGTATTTT. V usage is TRBV5-1 and J usage is TRBJ2-3, with 7 bases identical to TRBD2. Germline V CDR1 and CDR2: SGHRS, YFSETQ. This CDR3 has 15 amino acids. V lost 0 bases, J lost 6 bases, and 7 bases stayed unmatched.

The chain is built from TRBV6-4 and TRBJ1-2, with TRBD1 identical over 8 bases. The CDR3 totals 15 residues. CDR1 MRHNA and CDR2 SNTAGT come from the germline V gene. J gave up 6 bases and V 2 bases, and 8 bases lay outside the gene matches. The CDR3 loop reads CASSDRQGSLHGYTF. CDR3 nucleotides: TGTGCCAGCAGTGACCGACAGGGGAGCTTGCATGGCTACACCTTC.

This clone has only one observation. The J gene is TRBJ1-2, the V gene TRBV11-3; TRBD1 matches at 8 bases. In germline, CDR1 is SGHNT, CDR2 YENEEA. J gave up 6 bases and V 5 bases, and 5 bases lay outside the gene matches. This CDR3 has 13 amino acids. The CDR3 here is CASSHDRGDGYTF. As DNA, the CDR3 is TGTGCCAGCAGCCATGACAGGGGAGATGGCTACACCTTC.

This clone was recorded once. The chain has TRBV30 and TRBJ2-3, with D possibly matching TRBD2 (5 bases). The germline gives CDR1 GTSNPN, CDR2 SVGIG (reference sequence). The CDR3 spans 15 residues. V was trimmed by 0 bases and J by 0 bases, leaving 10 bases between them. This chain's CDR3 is CAWSVGRASTDTQYF. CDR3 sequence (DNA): TGTGCCTGGAGTGTGGGGAGAGCGAGCACAGATACGCAGTATTTT.

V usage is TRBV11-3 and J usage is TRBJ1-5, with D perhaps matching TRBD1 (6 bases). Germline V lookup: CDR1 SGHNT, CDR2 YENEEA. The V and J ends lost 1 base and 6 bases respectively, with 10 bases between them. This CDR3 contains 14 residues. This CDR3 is CASSLAQGFQPQHF. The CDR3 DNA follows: TGTGCCAGCAGCTTAGCACAGGGTTTTCAGCCCCAGCATTTT. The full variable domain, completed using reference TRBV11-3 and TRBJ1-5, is EAGVVQSPRYKIIEKKQPVAFWCNPISGHNTLYWYLQNLGQGPELLIRYENEEAVDDSQLPKDRFSAERLKGVDSTLKIQPAELGDSAVYLCASSLAQGFQPQHFGDGTRLSIL.

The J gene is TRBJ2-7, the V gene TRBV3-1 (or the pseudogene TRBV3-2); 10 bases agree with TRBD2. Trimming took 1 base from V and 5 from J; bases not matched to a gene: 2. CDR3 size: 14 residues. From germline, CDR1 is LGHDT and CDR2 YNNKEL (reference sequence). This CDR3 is CASSQAGLADEQYF. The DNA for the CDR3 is TGTGCCAGCAGCCAAGCAGGACTAGCGGACGAGCAGTACTTC.

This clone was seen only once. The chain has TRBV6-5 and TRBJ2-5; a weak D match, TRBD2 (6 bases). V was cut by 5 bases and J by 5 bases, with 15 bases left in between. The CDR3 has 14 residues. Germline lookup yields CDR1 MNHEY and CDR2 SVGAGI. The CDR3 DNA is TGTGCCAGCAGTCAGGGACTCACCCGGGAGACCCAGTACTTC. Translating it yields CASSQGLTRETQYF.

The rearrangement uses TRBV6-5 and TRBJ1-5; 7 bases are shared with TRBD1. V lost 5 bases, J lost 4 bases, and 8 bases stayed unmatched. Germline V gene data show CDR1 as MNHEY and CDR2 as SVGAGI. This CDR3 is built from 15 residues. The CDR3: CASSPLSTGNQPQHF. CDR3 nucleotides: TGTGCCAGCAGTCCCTTATCGACAGGGAATCAGCCCCAGCATTTT.

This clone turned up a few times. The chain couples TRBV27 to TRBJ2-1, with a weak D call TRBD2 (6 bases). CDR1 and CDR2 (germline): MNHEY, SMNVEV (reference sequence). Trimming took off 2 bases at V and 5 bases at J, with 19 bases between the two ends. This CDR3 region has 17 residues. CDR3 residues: CASSLTTSPSRDNEQFF. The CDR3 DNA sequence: TGTGCCAGCAGTTTAACCACTAGCCCTTCTCGGGACAATGAGCAGTTCTTC.

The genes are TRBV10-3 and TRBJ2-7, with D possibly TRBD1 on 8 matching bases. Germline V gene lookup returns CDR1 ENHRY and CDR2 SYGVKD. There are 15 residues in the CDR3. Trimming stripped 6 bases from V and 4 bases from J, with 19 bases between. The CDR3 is CAISSQQGGFYEQYF. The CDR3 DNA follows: TGTGCCATCAGCTCCCAACAGGGGGGGTTTTACGAGCAGTACTTC.

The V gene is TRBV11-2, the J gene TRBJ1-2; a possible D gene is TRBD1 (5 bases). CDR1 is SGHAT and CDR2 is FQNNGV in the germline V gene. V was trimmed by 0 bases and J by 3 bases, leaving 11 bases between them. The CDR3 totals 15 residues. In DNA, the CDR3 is TGTGCCAGCAGCTTAGATCAGGGAAGGTACTATGGCTACACCTTC. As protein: CASSLDQGRYYGYTF.

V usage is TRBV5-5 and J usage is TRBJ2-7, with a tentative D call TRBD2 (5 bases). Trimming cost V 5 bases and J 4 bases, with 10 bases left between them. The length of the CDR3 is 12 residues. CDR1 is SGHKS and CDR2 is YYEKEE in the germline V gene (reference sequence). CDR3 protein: CASSFRGYEQYF. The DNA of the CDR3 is TGTGCCAGCAGTTTTAGAGGGTACGAGCAGTACTTC.

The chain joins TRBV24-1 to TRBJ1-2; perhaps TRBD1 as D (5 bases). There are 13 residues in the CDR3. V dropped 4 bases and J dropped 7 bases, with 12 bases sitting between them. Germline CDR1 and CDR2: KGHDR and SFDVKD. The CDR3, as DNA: TGTGCCACCAGTGAAGACAGAATCGGTGGCTACACCTTC. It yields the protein CATSEDRIGGYTF.